This record concerns one TCR beta chain sequence. This clonotype was recorded at least ten times. Its binding antigen is unknown. The sample holds no much larger clone one base away, and base qualities are not on file. This sample stems from a study of neurological immune-mediated disorders (dated by TCRdb to about 2019). Regarding the study in general: Of the 35 or so multiple sclerosis patients, some 30 had relapsing-remitting MS and 3 had secondary progressive MS. Peripheral blood TCR-beta repertoires from HTLV-I-associated myelopathy (HAM/TSP) patients, multiple sclerosis patients and healthy controls were compared by UMI-based sequencing. Longitudinal samples, technical triplicates and paired sorted CD4+ and CD8+ T-cell subsets, alongside PBMC samples, were included among the approximately 98 TCR-beta libraries. The cohort comprised around 70 subjects: roughly 15 HAM/TSP patients, some 34 multiple sclerosis patients and 20 healthy controls.

The cysteine opens and the phenylalanine closes a CDR3 of 13 amino acids. Solely the CDR3 DNA is kept, with 39 bases framed from the first base. CDR1 SQVTM and CDR2 ANQGSEA were looked up in the germline V gene. The germline ends are 11 bases apart after V is trimmed by 3 bases and J by 5 bases. Points the paper makes about the study in general: TCR clonal expansion was highest in HAM/TSP patients and lowest in MS patients, with MS patients falling below even healthy controls. No identical CDR3 amino acid sequences were found to be shared among expanded clones across subjects, suggesting that TCR-beta repertoires were private in all groups. Repertoires from 18 of 34 MS patients were grouped by phylogenetic analysis into a cluster of related CDR3 sequences, suggesting a possible repertoire-level signature. No association of the MS cluster with clinical or MRI features was observed, and the need for larger cohorts was stated by the authors.

cDNA synthesis used template-switch 5'RACE with a primer carrying a 10-nucleotide random unique molecular identifier tagging each TCR transcript. Over 170 million TCR-beta sequences, covering 15-18 subjects, were produced in each sequencing run. Total RNA was extracted with the RNeasy kit. Using the KAPA Real-time Library Amplification kit, TCR-beta VDJ regions were amplified with primers for the TCR constant region and the 5'RACE anchor. Sample indexes and Illumina adaptors were added in a first PCR, and a second PCR then increased library yield. The roughly 650 bp TCR product was size-selected on a 2% E-gel SizeSelection system after Ampure bead purification. Before pooling, library quality was assessed on a Bioanalyzer, concentration was determined with Qubit, and library quantification was performed with the Kapa Library Quantification kit. An Illumina HiSeq 2500 sequenced the libraries paired-end 2 x 150 bp. To increase sequence diversity, about 25-31% phiX was spiked into each library pool. The original pipeline was this. Quality-filtered reads were processed with the UMI-based MiGEC pipeline, and over 75% of raw TCR sequences were removed by the MiGEC pipeline during error correction. VDJ genes were aligned to IMGT germline references, and each clonotype was defined by a unique CDR3 amino acid sequence together with V-J genes. Clonal expansion, Shannon diversity and CDR3 relatedness (CalcPairwiseDistances, ClusterSamples) were evaluated with VDJtools, and phylogenetic trees were built with CLCbio workbench. A clone was classed as expanded if it had 8 or more unique UMIs, a cutoff based on coefficient-of-variation modelling across technical triplicates. In-frame beta chains were kept once TCRdb had trimmed the public reads at Q25 with fastp and called clones with MiXCR. Identical CDR3 protein sequences are pooled into one entry, listed with their most common genes and DNA. It is TCRdb's table, rather than the study itself, that gives the V and J calls and clone size. The sample table lists about 62,000 distinct CDR3 sequences, about 3.5% of them with a count of one. The ten largest clones represent roughly 2.3% of the sample.

For unsorted PBMC libraries, 2 million PBMCs were used after storage in RNAlater at -80 degrees C until RNA extraction. The multiple sclerosis patients were enrolled in a US clinical protocol that used magnetic resonance imaging to evaluate disease progression. PBMCs were separated from peripheral blood using Ficoll-Hypaque density gradient centrifugation and then cryopreserved in liquid nitrogen. The receptor's source is a woman between 45 and 60 years old with multiple sclerosis. The V and J genes are TRBV29-1 and TRBJ2-4; the D gene is perhaps TRBD1, from 5 matching bases. The sample was PBMCs. This receptor has the CDR3 CSVEAGFQNIQYF. In nucleotide form, the sequence is TGCAGCGTTGAGGCAGGGTTCCAAAACATTCAGTACTTC.